This T cell receptor (beta chain) emerged from a study of T cell changes during pregnancy in multiple sclerosis (dated by TCRdb to the late 2010s). Study-wide context: In women with multiple sclerosis, the researchers looked at how the T cell repertoire shifted as pregnancy progressed.

The library relied on the immunoSEQ multiplex PCR assay. TCRdb mirrors the immuneACCESS table, restricted to in-frame sequences. Some clones are absent from its copies; in checked studies, under half trace to an unresolved V gene, and the reason for the others is unknown. This sample lists more than 65,000 clones; 85% to 95% were detected once. Over 0.8% of the sample comes from the top ten. The CDR3 sequence holds 17 residues, the cysteine and phenylalanine included. Left in the record is the CDR3 DNA by itself, 51 bases read in frame from the first base. V loses 0 bases of germline sequence and J loses 3 bases, and the interval between the two ends is 14 bases. The germline V gene supplies CDR1 SGHDN and CDR2 FVKESK. Of note for this clone: What this receptor recognizes is not known. It has no much larger one-base neighbor in the sample; base qualities were not kept.

Recombination linked TRBV14 to TRBJ2-2, with the D segment identity uncertain. This TCR was sampled from a female donor with multiple sclerosis, enrolled in a pregnancy study. The sequenced sample was peripheral blood, obtained in the first trimester of pregnancy. The DNA is as follows: TGTGCCAGCAGCCAAGATTTAAGCGCGGATTACACCGGGGAGCTGTTTTTT. This codes for CASSQDLSADYTGELFF.